This T cell receptor beta chain was sequenced for a study of blood T cell repertoires in COVID-19. Study-level information: The study drew acute and convalescent COVID-19 samples from the United States, Italy and Spain. Sources were T cells, B-cell-depleted T cells, or PBMCs; the material itself was cDNA or gDNA.

This table comes from immunoSEQ multiplex PCR, and its TCRdb copy is limited to in-frame clones, with some not included. There are 270,000 or so clones in the sample; approximately 88% occur only once, and 0.94% lies in the top ten. The clonotype originates from a woman aged 40-49 years who had recovered from COVID-19. Sequenced input: peripheral blood.

The CDR3 DNA is TGTGCCAGCAGCTCCCGTGGGCGATACAATGAGCAGTTCTTC. Its translation is CASSSRGRYNEQFF. The V gene is TRBV9, the J gene TRBJ2-1; D uncertain. The length of the CDR3 is 14 residues. The germline V gene has CDR1 SGDLS and CDR2 YYNGEE. Trimming left V 4 bases short and J 4 bases short, with 12 bases between.